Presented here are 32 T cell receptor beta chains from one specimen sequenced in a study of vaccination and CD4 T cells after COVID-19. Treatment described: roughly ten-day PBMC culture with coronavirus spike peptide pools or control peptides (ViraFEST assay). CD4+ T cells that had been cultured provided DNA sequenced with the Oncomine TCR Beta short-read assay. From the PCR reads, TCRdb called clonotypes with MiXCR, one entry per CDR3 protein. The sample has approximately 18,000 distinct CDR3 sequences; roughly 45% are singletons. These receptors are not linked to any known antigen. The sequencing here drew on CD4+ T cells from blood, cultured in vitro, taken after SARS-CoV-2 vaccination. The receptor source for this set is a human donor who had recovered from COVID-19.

The CDR3 reads CASSSTRGSLGGELFF. CDR3 in DNA: TGTGCCAGCAGCTCCACAAGGGGTAGCCTTGGCGGGGAGCTGTTTTTT. The genes are TRBV7-2 and TRBJ2-2; tentative D call: TRBD1 (5 bases). This CDR3 is 16 amino acids long. V was trimmed by 4 bases and J by 7 bases, leaving 19 bases between them. CDR1 is SGHTA, CDR2 FQGNSA, per germline. Full variable domain (outside the CDR3, taken from reference TRBV7-2 and TRBJ2-2): GAGVSQSPSNKVTEKGKDVELRCDPISGHTALYWYRQSLGQGLEFLIYFQGNSAPDKSGLPSDRFSAERTGGSVSTLTIQRTQQEDSAVYLCASSSTRGSLGGELFFGEGSRLTVL.

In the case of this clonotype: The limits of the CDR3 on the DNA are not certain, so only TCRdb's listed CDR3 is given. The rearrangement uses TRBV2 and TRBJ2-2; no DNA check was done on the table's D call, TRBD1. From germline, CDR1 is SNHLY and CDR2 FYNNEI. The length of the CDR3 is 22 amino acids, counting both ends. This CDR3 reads CASSEPLQGEEQYFGPGGELFF.

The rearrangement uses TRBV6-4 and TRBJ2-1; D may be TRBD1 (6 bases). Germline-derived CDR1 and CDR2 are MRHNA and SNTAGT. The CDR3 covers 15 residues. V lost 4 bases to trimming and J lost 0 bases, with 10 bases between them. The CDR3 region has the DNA TGTGCCAGCAGTGCCGAGACAGGCTCCTACAATGAGCAGTTCTTC. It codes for CASSAETGSYNEQFF.

Written as DNA, the CDR3 is TGTGCCAGCAGTTATAGGGGGGGATTAGAAAGGACTGAAGCTTTCTTT. Translated: CASSYRGGLERTEAFF. This chain joins TRBV6-5 and TRBJ1-1; a weak D match, TRBD1 (6 bases). Germline V lookup: CDR1 MNHEY, CDR2 SVGAGI. With 3 bases removed from V and 5 bases from J, the gap between germline ends came to 19 bases. The length of the CDR3 is 16 residues.

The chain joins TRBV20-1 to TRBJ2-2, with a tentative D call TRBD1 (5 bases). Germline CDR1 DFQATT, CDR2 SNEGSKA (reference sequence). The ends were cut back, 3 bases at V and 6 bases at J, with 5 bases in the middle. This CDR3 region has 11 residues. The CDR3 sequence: CSASRAGELFF. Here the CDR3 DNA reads TGCAGTGCTAGCAGGGCCGGGGAGCTGTTTTTT.

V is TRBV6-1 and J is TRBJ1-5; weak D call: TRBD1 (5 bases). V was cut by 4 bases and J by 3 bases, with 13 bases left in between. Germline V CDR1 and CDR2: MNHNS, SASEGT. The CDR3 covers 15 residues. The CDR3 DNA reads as TGTGCCAGCAGTGTGAATGGGGGTGCCAATCAGCCCCAGCATTTT. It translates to CASSVNGGANQPQHF.

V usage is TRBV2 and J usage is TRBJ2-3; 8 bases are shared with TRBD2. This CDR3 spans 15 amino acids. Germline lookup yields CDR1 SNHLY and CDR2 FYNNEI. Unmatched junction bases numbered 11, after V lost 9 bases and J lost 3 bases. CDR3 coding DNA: TGTGCCAGGCGGGGGACGGGAGGGCCTACAGATACGCAGTATTTT. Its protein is CARRGTGGPTDTQYF.

The CDR3 sequence: CASSEGYSYEQYF. CDR3 in DNA: TGCGCCAGCAGTGAAGGTTACTCCTACGAGCAGTACTTC. The chain uses TRBV10-1 and TRBJ2-7; D unclear. Trimming stripped 3 bases from V and 0 bases from J, with 6 bases between. Germline CDR1 WNHNN, CDR2 SYGVQD (reference sequence). CDR3 size: 13 residues.

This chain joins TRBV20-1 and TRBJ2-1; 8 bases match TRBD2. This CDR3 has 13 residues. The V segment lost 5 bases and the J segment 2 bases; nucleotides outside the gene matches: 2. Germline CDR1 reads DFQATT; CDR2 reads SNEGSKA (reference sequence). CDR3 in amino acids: CSAFGRAYNEQFF. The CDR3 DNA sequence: TGCAGTGCTTTCGGGAGGGCCTACAATGAGCAGTTCTTC.

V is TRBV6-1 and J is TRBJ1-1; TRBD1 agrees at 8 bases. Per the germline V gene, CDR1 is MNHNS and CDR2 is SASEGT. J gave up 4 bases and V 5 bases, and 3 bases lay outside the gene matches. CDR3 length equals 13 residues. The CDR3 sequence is CASSTTGGTEAFF. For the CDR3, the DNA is TGTGCCAGCAGTACAACAGGGGGCACTGAAGCTTTCTTT.

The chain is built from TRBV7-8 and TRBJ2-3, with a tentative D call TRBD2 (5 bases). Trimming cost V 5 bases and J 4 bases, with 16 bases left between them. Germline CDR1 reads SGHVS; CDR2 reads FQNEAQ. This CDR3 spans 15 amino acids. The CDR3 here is CASSPASPEADTQYF. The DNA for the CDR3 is TGTGCCAGCAGCCCAGCGTCCCCGGAGGCAGATACGCAGTATTTT.

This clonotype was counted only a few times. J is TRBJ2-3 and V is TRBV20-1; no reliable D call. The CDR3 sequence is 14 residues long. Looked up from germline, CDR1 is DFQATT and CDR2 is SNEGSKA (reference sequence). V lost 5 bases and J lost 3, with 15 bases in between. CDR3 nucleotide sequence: TGCAGTGCTCTTGGGATAGCCCGTACAGATACGCAGTATTTT. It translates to CSALGIARTDTQYF.

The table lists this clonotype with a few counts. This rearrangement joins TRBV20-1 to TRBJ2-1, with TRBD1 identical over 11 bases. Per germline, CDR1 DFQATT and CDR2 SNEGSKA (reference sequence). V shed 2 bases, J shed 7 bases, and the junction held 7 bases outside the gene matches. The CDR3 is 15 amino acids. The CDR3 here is CSARSWGQGVNEQFF. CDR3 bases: TGCAGTGCTAGATCCTGGGGACAGGGGGTTAATGAGCAGTTCTTC.

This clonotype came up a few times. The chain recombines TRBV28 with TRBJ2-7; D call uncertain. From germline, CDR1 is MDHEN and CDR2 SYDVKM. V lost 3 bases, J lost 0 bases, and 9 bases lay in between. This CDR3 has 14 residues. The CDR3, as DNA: TGTGCCAGCAGTTTTGCGTACTTCTCCTACGAGCAGTACTTC. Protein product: CASSFAYFSYEQYF.

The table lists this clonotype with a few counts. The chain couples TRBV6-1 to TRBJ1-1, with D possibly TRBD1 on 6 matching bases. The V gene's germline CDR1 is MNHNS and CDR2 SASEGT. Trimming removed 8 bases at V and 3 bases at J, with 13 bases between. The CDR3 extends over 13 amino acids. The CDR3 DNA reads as TGTGCCAGCCTGGACAGACAGTACACTGAAGCTTTCTTT. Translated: CASLDRQYTEAFF.

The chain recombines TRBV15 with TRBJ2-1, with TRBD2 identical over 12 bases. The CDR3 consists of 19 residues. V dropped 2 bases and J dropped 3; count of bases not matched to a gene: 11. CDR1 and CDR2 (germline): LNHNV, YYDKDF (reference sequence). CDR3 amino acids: CATSRPTGTTSGSYNEQFF. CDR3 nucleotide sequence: TGTGCCACCAGCAGACCGACAGGAACGACTAGCGGGAGCTACAATGAGCAGTTCTTC.

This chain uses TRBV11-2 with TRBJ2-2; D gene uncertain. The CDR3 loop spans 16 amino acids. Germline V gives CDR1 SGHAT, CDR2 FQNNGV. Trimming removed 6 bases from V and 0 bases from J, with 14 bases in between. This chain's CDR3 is CASRRDTSANTGELFF. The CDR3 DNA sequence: TGTGCCAGCAGACGAGACACATCCGCGAACACCGGGGAGCTGTTTTTT.

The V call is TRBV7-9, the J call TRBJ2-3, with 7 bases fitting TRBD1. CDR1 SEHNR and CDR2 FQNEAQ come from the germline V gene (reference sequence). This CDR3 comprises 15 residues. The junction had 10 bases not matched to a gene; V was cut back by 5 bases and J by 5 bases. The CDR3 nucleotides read TGTGCCAGCAGCACGACAGGGCTACATCGAGATACGCAGTATTTT. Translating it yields CASSTTGLHRDTQYF.

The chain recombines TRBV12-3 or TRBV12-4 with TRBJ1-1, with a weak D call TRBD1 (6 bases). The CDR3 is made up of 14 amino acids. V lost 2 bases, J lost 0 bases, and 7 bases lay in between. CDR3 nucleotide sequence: TGTGCCAGCAGTTTAAGGGGGATGAACACTGAAGCTTTCTTT. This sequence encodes CASSLRGMNTEAFF.

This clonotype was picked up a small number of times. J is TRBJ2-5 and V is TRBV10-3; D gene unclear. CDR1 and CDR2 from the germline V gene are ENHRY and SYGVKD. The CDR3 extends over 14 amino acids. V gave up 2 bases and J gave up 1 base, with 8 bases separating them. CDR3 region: CAISERGSQETQYF. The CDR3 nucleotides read TGTGCCATCAGTGAGAGAGGCAGCCAAGAGACCCAGTACTTC.

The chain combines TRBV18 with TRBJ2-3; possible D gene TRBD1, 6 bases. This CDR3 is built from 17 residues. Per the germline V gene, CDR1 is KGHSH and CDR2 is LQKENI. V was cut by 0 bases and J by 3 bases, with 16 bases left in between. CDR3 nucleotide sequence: TGTGCCAGCTCACCACCGATTTCCCAGGGGAGAACAGATACGCAGTATTTT. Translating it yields CASSPPISQGRTDTQYF. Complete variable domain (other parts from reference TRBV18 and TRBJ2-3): NAGVMQNPRHLVRRRGQEARLRCSPMKGHSHVYWYRQLPEEGLKFMVYLQKENIIDESGMPKERFSAEFPKEGPSILRIQQVVRGDSAAYFCASSPPISQGRTDTQYFGPGTRLTVL.

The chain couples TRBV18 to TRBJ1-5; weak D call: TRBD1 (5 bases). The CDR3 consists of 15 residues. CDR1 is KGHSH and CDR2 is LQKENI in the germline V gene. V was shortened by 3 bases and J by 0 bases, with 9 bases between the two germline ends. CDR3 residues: CASSPDSNSNQPQHF. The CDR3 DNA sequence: TGTGCCAGCTCACCCGACAGCAATAGCAATCAGCCCCAGCATTTT.

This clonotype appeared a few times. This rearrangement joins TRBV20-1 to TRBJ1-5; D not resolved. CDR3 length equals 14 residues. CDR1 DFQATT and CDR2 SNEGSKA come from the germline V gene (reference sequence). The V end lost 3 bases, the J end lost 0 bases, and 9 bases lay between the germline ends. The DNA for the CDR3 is TGCAGTGCTAGTTCCCAATATAGCAATCAGCCCCAGCATTTT. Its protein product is CSASSQYSNQPQHF.

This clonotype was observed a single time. CDR3 loop: CASSSFQEYSYNEQFF. The CDR3 bases are TGTGCCAGCAGTTCCTTCCAGGAGTACTCCTACAATGAGCAGTTCTTC. V is TRBV6-2 or TRBV6-3 and J is TRBJ2-1; D unclear. Trimming removed 4 bases from V and 0 bases from J, with 13 bases in between. Per the germline V gene, CDR1 is MNHEY and CDR2 is SVGEGT. This CDR3 is 16 amino acids long.

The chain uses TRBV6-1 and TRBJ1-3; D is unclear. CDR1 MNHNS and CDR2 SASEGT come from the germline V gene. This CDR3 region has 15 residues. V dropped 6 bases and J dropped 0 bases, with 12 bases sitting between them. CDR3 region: CASRGKTDSGNTIYF. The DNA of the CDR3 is TGTGCCAGCAGGGGGAAGACTGACTCTGGAAACACCATATATTTT.

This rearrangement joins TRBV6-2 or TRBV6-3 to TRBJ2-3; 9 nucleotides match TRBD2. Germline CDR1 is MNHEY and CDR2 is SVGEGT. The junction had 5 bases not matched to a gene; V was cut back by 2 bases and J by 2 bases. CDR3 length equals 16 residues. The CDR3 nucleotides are TGTGCCAGCAGTTACACTGCGGGGGGGGTCACAGATACGCAGTATTTT. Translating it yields CASSYTAGGVTDTQYF.

CDR3 amino acids: CASSLGGFYEQYF. CDR3 in DNA: TGTGCCAGCAGTTTAGGGGGCTTTTACGAGCAGTACTTC. The chain is built from TRBV28 and TRBJ2-7; D may be TRBD1 (6 bases). Germline V gives CDR1 MDHEN, CDR2 SYDVKM. The CDR3 length is 13 residues. Between the trimmed V and J ends, which lost 2 bases and 4 bases, there was a span of 9 bases.

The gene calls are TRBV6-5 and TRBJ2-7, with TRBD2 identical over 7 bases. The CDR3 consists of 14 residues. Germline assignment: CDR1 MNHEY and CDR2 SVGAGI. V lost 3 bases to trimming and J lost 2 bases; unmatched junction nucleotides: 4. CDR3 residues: CASSYTGTTYEQYF. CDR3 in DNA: TGTGCCAGCAGTTATACCGGGACTACCTACGAGCAGTACTTC.

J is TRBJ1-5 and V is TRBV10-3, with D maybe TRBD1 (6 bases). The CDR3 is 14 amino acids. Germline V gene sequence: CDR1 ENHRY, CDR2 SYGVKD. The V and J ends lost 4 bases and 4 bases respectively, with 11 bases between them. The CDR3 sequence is CAISGTQGNQPQHF. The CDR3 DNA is TGTGCCATCAGTGGAACTCAGGGGAATCAGCCCCAGCATTTT.

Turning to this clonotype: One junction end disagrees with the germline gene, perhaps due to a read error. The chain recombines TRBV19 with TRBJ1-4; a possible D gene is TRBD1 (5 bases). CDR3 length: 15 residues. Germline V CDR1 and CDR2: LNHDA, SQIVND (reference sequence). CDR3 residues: CASSGGTAGNQKLFF. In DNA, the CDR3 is TGTGCCAGTAGTGGGGGGACCGCTGGTAATCAAAAACTGTTTTTT.

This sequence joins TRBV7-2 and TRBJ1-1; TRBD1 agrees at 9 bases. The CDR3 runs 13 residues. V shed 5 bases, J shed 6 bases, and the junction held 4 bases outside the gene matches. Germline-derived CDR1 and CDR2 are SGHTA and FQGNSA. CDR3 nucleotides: TGTGCCAGCAGCGGGACAGGGCGGGCTGAAGCTTTCTTT. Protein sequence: CASSGTGRAEAFF.

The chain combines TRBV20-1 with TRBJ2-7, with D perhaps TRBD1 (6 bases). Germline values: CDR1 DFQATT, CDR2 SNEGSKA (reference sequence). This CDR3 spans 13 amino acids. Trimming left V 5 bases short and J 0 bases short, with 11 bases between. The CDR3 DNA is TGCAGTGCTCCTGACAGGTCCTCCTACGAGCAGTACTTC. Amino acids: CSAPDRSSYEQYF.